One sample yielded the 6 T cell receptor beta chains listed below, sequenced in a study of blood T cell repertoires in COVID-19. The assay was immunoSEQ multiplex PCR, and TCRdb's table has in-frame clones only and misses some. Of about 220,000 clones in the sample, less than 90% were seen once. Sequences were obtained from peripheral blood. Receptor source: a man aged 35-49 years with active or convalescent COVID-19.

The chain recombines TRBV6-1 with TRBJ1-1; D gene uncertain. CDR1 MNHNS and CDR2 SASEGT come from the germline V gene. Trimming pared 1 base from V and 0 bases from J, leaving 9 bases between. There are 15 residues in the CDR3. The CDR3 loop is CASSEGKLMNTEAFF. Here the CDR3 DNA reads TGTGCCAGCAGTGAAGGAAAGCTCATGAACACTGAAGCTTTCTTT.

The CDR3 DNA reads as TGTGCCACCTGCGGGGGGTTTAGCACAGATACGCAGTATTTT. Amino acids: CATCGGFSTDTQYF. The rearrangement uses TRBV6-5 and TRBJ2-3, with TRBD2 identical over 8 bases. Germline V gene lookup returns CDR1 MNHEY and CDR2 SVGAGI. V gave up 10 bases and J gave up 0 bases; unmatched junction bases: 6. There are 14 residues in the CDR3.

This chain uses TRBV7-9 with TRBJ2-1, with 7 bases identical to TRBD2. Germline V gene sequence: CDR1 SEHNR, CDR2 FQNEAQ (reference sequence). The CDR3 contains 18 residues. The ends lost 0 bases at V and 10 bases at J; junction bases unmatched: 18. The CDR3 here is CASSLAPLGSGTVREQFF. CDR3 DNA: TGTGCCAGCAGCTTAGCCCCACTAGGAAGCGGGACGGTCCGGGAGCAGTTCTTC.

The chain has TRBV28 and TRBJ2-3; 7 nucleotides match TRBD2. The germline gives CDR1 MDHEN, CDR2 SYDVKM. V gave up 3 bases and J gave up 5 bases; unmatched junction bases: 17. The CDR3 loop spans 18 amino acids. CDR3 coding DNA: TGTGCCAGCAGTTTGAGACGAGGGGCGGGAGACTTCGGAGATACGCAGTATTTT. It codes for CASSLRRGAGDFGDTQYF.

V gene TRBV3-1 (or the pseudogene TRBV3-2) combines with J gene TRBJ1-2; D gene ambiguous. The CDR3 extends over 15 amino acids. V was clipped by 0 bases and J by 6 bases, with 14 bases between them. Germline lookup yields CDR1 LGHDT and CDR2 YNNKEL (reference sequence). The CDR3 DNA sequence: TGTGCCAGCAGCCAAGAAATAATCCGAGGTCATGGCTACACCTTC. Its protein product is CASSQEIIRGHGYTF.

There are many counts of this clone. J is TRBJ2-1 and V is TRBV5-5, with a weak D call TRBD1 (6 bases). CDR1 is SGHKS, CDR2 YYEKEE, per germline (reference sequence). The CDR3 loop spans 13 amino acids. Trimming left V 4 bases short and J 4 bases short, with 9 bases between. This CDR3 is CASSLTGYNEQFF. DNA for the CDR3: TGTGCCAGCAGCCTGACAGGATACAATGAGCAGTTCTTC.